These 30 T cell receptor beta chains came from one sample sequenced in a study of CXCR3-negative and CXCR3-positive naive CD8 T cells. Broader study findings: CXCR3-positive naive cells carried more hydrophobic TRB CDR3s than CXCR3-negative naive cells did.

These receptors' targets are unknown. UMI-labeled 5' RACE yielded the TRB cDNA libraries. Reanalyzing the 5' RACE reads, TCRdb keeps one entry per CDR3 protein, without DNA. There are under 90,000 distinct CDR3 sequences in the sample, with roughly 0.59% held by the top ten. The sample consisted of naive CXCR3+ CD8+ T cells from blood. Noted subset: CD45RO-CCR7+CD27+CD95- naive CD8+ T cells expressing CXCR3 (TNR3+). The receptors come from a human donor in good health. Some clones in this sample may be carry-over from other donors' samples.

The chain recombines TRBV10-2 with TRBJ2-1. CDR1 and CDR2 from the germline V gene are WSHSY and SAAADI. The CDR3 sequence is 15 residues long. CDR3 protein: CASSGSGRVYNEQFF.

The chain uses TRBV23-1 and TRBJ1-5. TRBV23-1 belongs to the ORF category, with a function that is uncertain. This CDR3 is built from 17 residues. CDR3 in amino acids: CASSPRLTHYSNQPQHF.

The chain joins TRBV6-1 to TRBJ1-5; TCRdb selects TRBD1, and the lack of DNA leaves this call unchecked. The germline gives CDR1 MNHNS, CDR2 SASEGT. CDR3 length: 16 amino acids. CDR3 protein: CASSPRDAGLNQPQHF.

The J gene is TRBJ1-3, the V gene TRBV28; lacking DNA, the TRBD1 call made by TCRdb goes unchecked. The CDR3 runs to 15 residues. CDR1 MDHEN and CDR2 SYDVKM come from the germline V gene. The CDR3 sequence is CASGDRDFSGNTIYF.

This chain links TRBV10-1 with TRBJ1-6. The V gene's germline CDR1 is WNHNN and CDR2 SYGVQD (reference sequence). The CDR3 extends over 14 amino acids. The CDR3 region is CASKREACNSPLHF.

The chain links TRBV28 to TRBJ2-1; TCRdb's assignment of TRBD1 cannot be checked, as there is no DNA. Germline-derived CDR1 and CDR2 are MDHEN and SYDVKM. The CDR3 totals 16 residues. CDR3 region: CASSLSGRGSAYEQFF. Full variable domain (rest looked up from reference TRBV28 and TRBJ2-1): DVKVTQSSRYLVKRTGEKVFLECVQDMDHENMFWYRQDPGLGLRLIYFSYDVKMKEKGDIPEGYSVSREKKERFSLILESASTNQTSMYLCASSLSGRGSAYEQFFGPGTRLTVL.

This chain links TRBV5-1 with TRBJ2-1; the D gene TCRdb calls, TRBD1, cannot be checked with no DNA. The CDR3 runs to 15 residues. Germline V gene data show CDR1 as SGHRS and CDR2 as YFSETQ. CDR3 region: CASSLERGRTDEQFF.

The chain has TRBV6-6 and TRBJ2-1; TCRdb selects TRBD1, and the lack of DNA leaves this call unchecked. Germline V gene lookup returns CDR1 MNHNY and CDR2 SVGAGI (reference sequence). The CDR3 runs 14 residues. CDR3 region: CASSYSTRDDEQFF.

The rearrangement links TRBV3-1 to TRBJ2-1; TCRdb indicates TRBD2, and absent DNA this call remains unverified. This CDR3 region has 19 residues. Germline CDR1 is LGHDT and CDR2 is YNNKEL (reference sequence). The chain's CDR3 is CASSQGLAGFSSSYNEQFF.

The CDR3 sequence: CASSPGPLDEQYF. V gene TRBV14 combines with J gene TRBJ2-7; TCRdb returns TRBD1, unconfirmable since there is no DNA. Germline CDR1 is SGHDN and CDR2 is FVKESK. The CDR3 has 13 amino acids.

J is TRBJ2-1 and V is TRBV12-3 or TRBV12-4; TCRdb's D gene call, TRBD1, goes unchecked for lack of DNA. This CDR3 contains 15 residues. The CDR3 is CASSLRPDALSEQFF.

This chain joins TRBV7-8 and TRBJ2-7. From germline, CDR1 is SGHVS and CDR2 FQNEAQ. The CDR3 runs 15 residues. The CDR3: CASSSLTEAHYEQYF.

The genes are TRBV27 and TRBJ2-7. The germline CDR1 and CDR2 sequences are MNHEY and SMNVEV (reference sequence). The length of the CDR3 is 13 residues. The CDR3 is CASRLRGSYEQYF.

This rearrangement joins TRBV12-3 or TRBV12-4 to TRBJ1-2; there is no DNA to check the TCRdb D call of TRBD1. The length of the CDR3 is 11 residues. CDR3 residues: CASSHRDGYTF.

This rearrangement joins TRBV29-1 to TRBJ2-7; the TRBD2 assignment by TCRdb is unverifiable without DNA. The CDR3 runs 13 residues. Germline CDR1 reads SQVTM; CDR2 reads ANQGSEA. Here the CDR3 reads CSVVGTSGDEQYF.

J is TRBJ2-1 and V is TRBV21-1. TRBV21-1 is reported as a pseudogene. This CDR3 region has 15 residues. CDR3 region: CASSLGKIPYNEQFF.

The chain carries TRBV24-1 and TRBJ2-2; without DNA, the TCRdb call of TRBD2 cannot be checked. Germline CDR1 is KGHDR and CDR2 is SFDVKD. CDR3 length equals 13 residues. CDR3 in amino acids: CATSDFGGGELFF.

The CDR3 sequence is CASRDRNYEQYF. The chain combines TRBV6-5 with TRBJ2-7; the D gene TCRdb calls, TRBD1, cannot be checked with no DNA. The CDR3 contains 12 residues. Germline V gene lookup returns CDR1 MNHEY and CDR2 SVGAGI.

The chain is built from TRBV12-3 or TRBV12-4 and TRBJ2-5; TCRdb selects TRBD2, and the lack of DNA leaves this call unchecked. The CDR3 has 14 amino acids. The CDR3 region is CASSLGGREETQYF.

This chain links TRBV6-5 with TRBJ1-5. Germline CDR1 and CDR2: MNHEY and SVGAGI. The CDR3 totals 13 residues. The CDR3 loop reads CASSYDPSQPQHF.

The V and J genes are TRBV21-1 and TRBJ2-7; TCRdb selects TRBD1, and the lack of DNA leaves this call unchecked. TRBV21-1 corresponds to a pseudogene. This CDR3 comprises 15 residues. CDR3 region: CASSKGRDTNYEQYF.

The chain has TRBV29-1 and TRBJ2-7; TCRdb designates TRBD1, a call that cannot be tested without DNA. This CDR3 has 13 amino acids. Germline CDR1 reads SQVTM; CDR2 reads ANQGSEA. This chain's CDR3 is CSVRTVNSYEQYF.

V usage is TRBV11-2 and J usage is TRBJ2-2. CDR3 length: 17 amino acids. Germline V CDR1 and CDR2: SGHAT, FQNNGV. CDR3 in amino acids: CASSLAVGLAKAGELFF.

CDR3 region: CASSLASTTVSDTQYF. This chain links TRBV5-1 with TRBJ2-3. Germline CDR1 and CDR2: SGHRS and YFSETQ. The CDR3 loop spans 16 amino acids.

The rearrangement links TRBV6-5 to TRBJ2-1; TCRdb designates TRBD1, a call that cannot be tested without DNA. Looked up from germline, CDR1 is MNHEY and CDR2 is SVGAGI. This CDR3 is 13 amino acids long. CDR3 amino acids: CASSYGRYNEQFF.

The rearrangement uses TRBV19 and TRBJ1-1; TCRdb's D gene call, TRBD1, goes unchecked for lack of DNA. This CDR3 has 17 residues. Germline V gene data show CDR1 as LNHDA and CDR2 as SQIVND (reference sequence). The CDR3 sequence is CASSIATGRFTNTEAFF.

This chain joins TRBV3-1 and TRBJ2-7. Per germline, CDR1 LGHDT and CDR2 YNNKEL (reference sequence). The CDR3 has 14 residues. This CDR3 is CASSHRQDPYEQYF.

This chain connects TRBV27 to TRBJ1-2; TCRdb indicates TRBD1, and absent DNA this call remains unverified. CDR1 is MNHEY and CDR2 is SMNVEV in the germline V gene (reference sequence). The CDR3 runs 13 residues. The CDR3 loop is CASRPGHLYGYTF.

The chain's CDR3 is CASSVGVSDQETQYF. The rearrangement joins TRBV5-1 to TRBJ2-5. Germline V gene data show CDR1 as SGHRS and CDR2 as YFSETQ. The CDR3 length is 15 residues.

The V call is TRBV5-1, the J call TRBJ2-7; the D gene TCRdb calls, TRBD1, cannot be checked with no DNA. Germline CDR1 and CDR2: SGHRS and YFSETQ. This CDR3 is built from 14 residues. CDR3 loop: CASSLSGGGYEQYF.